This T cell receptor beta chain was sequenced for a study of breast tumors, draining lymph nodes, adjacent tissues. General observations from the study: Tumor TCR diversity was below lymph nodes but above nontumor tissue. Luminal-like breast cancer showed significantly higher tumor–nontumor repertoire similarity than basal-like.

TCRdb processed the multiplex PCR reads anew with MiXCR; each CDR3 protein has one entry. Of 80,000 to 130,000 distinct CDR3 sequences in the sample, about 20% were seen once. The length of the CDR3 is 13 residues. The germline gives CDR1 MDHEN, CDR2 SYDVKM. Trimming left V 6 bases short and J 8 bases short, with 16 bases between. Samples came from axillary lymph nodes draining the breast cancer. This clonotype was counted between two and nine times. The antigen remains undetermined. The chain combines TRBV28 with TRBJ1-2, with TRBD1 as a possible D gene (5 bases). The source is a female donor with breast cancer. Some clones in this sample may be carry-over from other donors' samples. The specimen sequenced was axillary lymph node tissue. DNA of the CDR3: TGTGCCAGCAGCCGGGGGGGAAACGGGGGCTACACCTTC. This sequence encodes CASSRGGNGGYTF.